This T cell receptor beta chain is from a study of cytotoxic CD8 clonotypes in ibrutinib-treated CLL. The wider study: Productive templates per sample averaged roughly 270,000; productive rearrangements, more than 75,000. Whole-study results and caveats: Contraction or stability on treatment characterized the public clonotypes, which were uncommon. The clonality went up when patients responded to ibrutinib and dropped back toward baseline at progression.

Trimming shortened V by 2 bases and J by 7 bases, and 15 bases separated the two germline ends. In germline, CDR1 is MGHRA, CDR2 YSYEKL. This CDR3 is built from 14 residues. Measured with immunoSEQ multiplex PCR; TCRdb has only the in-frame clones, and not every one. The sample includes 150,000 or so clones, over 75% of them seen just once. Comments on this clone: Its antigen is as yet unknown.

Specimen: PBMCs, collected after 36 months of ibrutinib treatment. This sequence joins TRBV4-1 and TRBJ2-7, with D tentatively TRBD1 (6 bases). The TCR comes from a human donor with chronic lymphocytic leukemia. As DNA, the CDR3 is TGCGCCAGCAGCCAACCCTGGACAGCCCGTGAGCAGTACTTC. Its protein product is CASSQPWTAREQYF.